The rows below give T cell receptor beta chains drawn from one sample of a study of technical replicates of blood from several donors. Data came from immunoSEQ multiplex PCR; TCRdb stores just in-frame clones and leaves some out. The sample lists tens of thousands of clones, 93% occurring once. The sequencing sample was made of T cells isolated from PBMCs. The source of these receptors is a human donor in good health. The CDR3 runs from the conserved cysteine through the conserved F or W. D genes are given only for firm matches. Some rows mark clone size as missing; the rest say once, few, many or name a class of expanded clone.

d_gene | j_gene | abundance | v_gene | CDR3nt | CDR3aa
NA | TRBJ2-5 | NA | TRBV28 | TGTGCCAGCGAGCGCAGTGAAGAGACCCAGTACTTC | CASERSEETQYF
NA | TRBJ2-1 | NA | TRBV27 | TGTGCCAGTACGGGGTCTAGCTCCTACAATGAGCAGTTCTTC | CASTGSSSYNEQFF
TRBD2 | TRBJ2-3 | NA | TRBV4-3 | TGCGCCAGCAGCCAAGATCCAGCGGGAGGCGCAGATACGCAGTATTTT | CASSQDPAGGADTQYF
NA | TRBJ1-5 | NA | TRBV7-2 | TGTGCCAGCAGCTTAGAGATAGGGGGACGGCAGCCCCAGCATTTT | CASSLEIGGRQPQHF
TRBD2 | TRBJ2-7 | NA | TRBV11-3 | TGTGCCAGCAGCTTTCAGCGGGAGGTCTCCTACGAGCAGTACTTC | CASSFQREVSYEQYF
NA | TRBJ1-1 | NA | TRBV29-1 | TGCAGCGGCTACAGGGTGAACACTGAAGCTTTCTTT | CSGYRVNTEAFF
TRBD2 | TRBJ2-1 | NA | TRBV6-1 | TGTGCCAGCGTAAGACTAGCGGGGAACAATGAGCAGTTCTTC | CASVRLAGNNEQFF
NA | TRBJ1-2 | NA | TRBV5-4 | TGTGCCAGCAGCTTGGCACAGGGCCTAAACTATGGCTACACCTTC | CASSLAQGLNYGYTF
TRBD1 | TRBJ1-1 | NA | TRBV12-5 | TGTGCTAGTGGTTTCGTCGGTGCAGGGGGAGCTTTCTTT | CASGFVGAGGAFF
TRBD2 | TRBJ2-5 | NA | TRBV9 | TGTGCCAGCAGCGGGACTAGCGGGTCTCAAGAGACCCAGTACTTC | CASSGTSGSQETQYF
TRBD1 | TRBJ1-1 | NA | TRBV5-1 | TGCGCCAGCAGCTACAGGGGAATGAACACTGAAGCTTTCTTT | CASSYRGMNTEAFF
TRBD1 | TRBJ1-5 | NA | TRBV11-2 | TGTGCCAGCAGCCGAGGGCCAGGGGGCGCGCAGAGCAATCAGCCCCAGCATTTT | CASSRGPGGAQSNQPQHF
TRBD1 | TRBJ2-3 | NA | TRBV7-2 | TGTGCCAGCAGCTACTCAGGGGGCTCACCAGATACGCAGTATTTT | CASSYSGGSPDTQYF
TRBD1 | TRBJ2-7 | NA | TRBV9 | TGTGCCAGCAGCCCCCAGGGGGTGGCCTACGAGCAGTACTTC | CASSPQGVAYEQYF
TRBD2 | TRBJ2-1 | once | TRBV9 | TGTGCCAGCAGCTTTCCTAGCGGTCGGAATGAGCAGTTCTTC | CASSFPSGRNEQFF
NA | TRBJ1-5 | NA | TRBV19 | TGTGCCAGTAGTATCTTGTTTGGAGGCAATCAGCCCCAGCATTTT | CASSILFGGNQPQHF
NA | TRBJ1-1 | NA | TRBV20-1 | TGCAGTGCTAGTACAGGGTTCGTAGCTTTCTTT | CSASTGFVAFF
NA | TRBJ2-7 | NA | TRBV5-1 | TGCGCCAGCAGCTTGGAGGAGGGTCCCTACGAGCAGTACTTC | CASSLEEGPYEQYF
NA | TRBJ2-7 | NA | TRBV14 | TGTGCCAGCAGCCAAGTTGGGCTTATCTACGAGCAGTACTTC | CASSQVGLIYEQYF
NA | TRBJ2-7 | NA | TRBV5-1 | TGCGCCAGCAGCTTGGTACAGGGATTAGTCTACGAGCAGTACTTC | CASSLVQGLVYEQYF
NA | TRBJ1-1 | NA | TRBV25-1 | TGTGCCAGCACCCAAGCCGGGGGTTACACTGAAGCTTTCTTT | CASTQAGGYTEAFF
TRBD2 | TRBJ2-7 | NA | TRBV7-8 | TGTGCCAGCAGCCCTCCTGAGCGGGAGGGCCCCTACGAGCAGTACTTC | CASSPPEREGPYEQYF
NA | TRBJ1-2 | NA | TRBV7-2 | TGTGCCAGCAGCTTAAGGGCTCGGACTTATGGCTACACCTTC | CASSLRARTYGYTF
TRBD1 | TRBJ2-5 | NA | TRBV6-5 | TGTGCCAGCAGTTACGGGGACAGGGGGCGGCGAGAGACCCAGTACTTC | CASSYGDRGRRETQYF
TRBD2 | TRBJ2-1 | NA | TRBV5-4 | TGTGCCAGCAGTCTAGCGGGAGCGCTCAGGGAGCAGTTCTTC | CASSLAGALREQFF
NA | TRBJ2-7 | NA | TRBV15 | TGTGCCACCAGCAGAGACGGGGACGAGCAGTACTTC | CATSRDGDEQYF